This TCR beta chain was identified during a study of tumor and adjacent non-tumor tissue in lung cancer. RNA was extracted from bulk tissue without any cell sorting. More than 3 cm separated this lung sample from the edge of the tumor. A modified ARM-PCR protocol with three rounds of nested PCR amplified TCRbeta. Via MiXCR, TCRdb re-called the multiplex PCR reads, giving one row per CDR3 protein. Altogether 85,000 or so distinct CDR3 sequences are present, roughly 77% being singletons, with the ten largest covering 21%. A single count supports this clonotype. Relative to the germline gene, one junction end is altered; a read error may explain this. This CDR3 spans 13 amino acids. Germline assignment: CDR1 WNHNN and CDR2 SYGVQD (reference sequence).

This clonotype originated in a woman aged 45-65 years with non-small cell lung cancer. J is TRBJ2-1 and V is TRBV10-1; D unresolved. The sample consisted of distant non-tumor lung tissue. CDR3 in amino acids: CASGENSENEQFF. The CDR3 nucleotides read TGCGCCAGCGGTGAGAATTCGGAGAATGAGCAGTTCTTC.